This T cell receptor (beta chain) appears in the sequencing data of a study of beta chain features in type 1 diabetes listed by TCRdb under 2018. About the study as a whole: Mean age, gender distribution, total cell number and subset yield were not different between patients and healthy donors. A total of over 90,000,000 sorted cells were examined across all samples, and a strong correlation was observed between cell number per subset and RNA yield. In the study, recently diagnosed type 1 diabetes patients and matched healthy donors were compared on the TCRB repertoires of their sorted circulating CD4+ T cell subsets. Regulatory and stem cell-like memory subsets were isolated from only 8 patients and roughly eight healthy donors, whereas naive and central memory subsets came from all 28 donors. Overall study outcomes, separate from this receptor: PCR might favor shorter templates, but patient and control samples were amplified and corrected together, so any skew would affect both groups equally. A moderate but significant shortening of TCRB CDR3 length was observed in type 1 diabetes patients in all four CD4+ subsets. At VDJ recombination sites, type 1 diabetes patients had fewer insertions and more deleted nucleotides, which implies abnormalities in thymic rearrangement. Because small numbers of individuals were included in the HLA sub-analyses, any influence of HLA type on TCRB rearrangement was left unresolved. Naive, central memory and regulatory TCRB repertoires appeared to be more similar among patients than among healthy donors. Because cDNA was sequenced instead of genomic DNA, highly expressing activated cells could be over-represented, though the groups showed no difference in activation or CD3 levels.

The V and J ends are trimmed by 4 bases and 2 bases, leaving 16 bases between them. CDR1 SGDLS and CDR2 YYNGEE were looked up in the germline V gene. The CDR3 numbers 15 residues from cysteine through phenylalanine. Left in the record is the CDR3 DNA by itself, 45 bases read in frame from the first base. With respect to this clone: Its antigen remains unidentified. Base-call qualities are not available, and no considerably larger clone is one nucleotide away.

A single peripheral blood draw of around 120 mL on average was collected from each donor into heparinised tubes. A BD FACSAria II and a panel including CD45RO, CCR7, CD25, CD127, CD95 and CD27 were used to sort naive, central memory, regulatory and stem cell-like memory CD4+ T cells. A purity above 95% was achieved for all sorted populations. PBMCs were separated immediately by Lymphoprep density gradient centrifugation and were stained directly, without being cultured. Samples were stained and sorted in pairs, with one healthy donor and one patient per experiment, so that batch effects were minimized. The entire isolated RNA was reverse transcribed using the High Capacity cDNA Reverse Transcription Kit, and thus expressed TCRB transcripts were sequenced. Deep immunoSEQ sequencing was performed on naive, central memory and regulatory T cell samples, with an average of approximately 4 million total reads per sample. After sorted cells were lysed in RLT buffer, RNA was extracted with DNase-treated RNeasy Micro or Mini kits, with the choice depending on cell number. To prevent cross-contamination, each cell subset was processed individually, whereas patient and healthy donor samples were processed jointly. TCRB sequences were amplified from cDNA with the immunoSEQ multiplex PCR, producing 87-bp fragments spanning the CDR3 region. The amplicons were sequenced using the Illumina HiSeq platform. The study's processing was this. PCR bias was computationally corrected using synthetic template baselines, reads within Hamming distance 2 were collapsed, and singletons that could not be merged were discarded. Reads were aligned against IMGT to assign V, D and J genes, CDR3 length and insertions or deletions at six rearrangement sites. Within each subset, clonotype counts were normalized to sorted cell number, and only after that were true diversity and Gini coefficients computed with the tcR R package. The overlap coefficient, calculated on TCRB nucleotide sequences, was used to measure repertoire sharing. The table was pulled from immuneACCESS by TCRdb, which kept in-frame rearrangements only. Such tables lose some clones; where checked, under half of the loss comes from unresolved V genes, and the rest has no known cause. The V and J calls and clone size come from that table; D and trimming were worked out from the DNA. The sample table contains more than 300,000 clones; only one count was recorded for approximately 9.9% of them. The biggest ten clones account for less than 1.2% of the sample.

The sequence was obtained from a man younger than 45 with type 1 diabetes. The V and J segments used are TRBV9 and TRBJ2-7, with the D call tentatively TRBD1 or TRBD2, each fitting 5 bases. The specimen sequenced was central memory CD4+ T cells from blood. The nucleotide sequence reads as follows: TGTGCCAGCAGCCCCCTACCGAGGGGTCCCTACGAGCAGTACTTC. The encoded protein is CASSPLPRGPYEQYF.